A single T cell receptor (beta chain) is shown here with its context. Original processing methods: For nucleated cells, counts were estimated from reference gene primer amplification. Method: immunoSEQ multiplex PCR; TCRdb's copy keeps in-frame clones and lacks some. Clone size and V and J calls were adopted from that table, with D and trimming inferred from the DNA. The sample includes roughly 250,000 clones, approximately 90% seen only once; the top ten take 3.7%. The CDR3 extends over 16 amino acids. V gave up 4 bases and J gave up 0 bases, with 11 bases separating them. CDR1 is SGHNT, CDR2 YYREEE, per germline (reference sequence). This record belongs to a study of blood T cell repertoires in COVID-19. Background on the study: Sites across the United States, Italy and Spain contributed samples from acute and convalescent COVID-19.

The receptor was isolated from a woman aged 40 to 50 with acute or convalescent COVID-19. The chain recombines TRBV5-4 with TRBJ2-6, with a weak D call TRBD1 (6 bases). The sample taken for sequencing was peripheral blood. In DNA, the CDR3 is TGTGCCAGCAGCCTTCAGGGGCTCTCTGGGGCCAACGTCCTGACTTTC. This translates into CASSLQGLSGANVLTF.